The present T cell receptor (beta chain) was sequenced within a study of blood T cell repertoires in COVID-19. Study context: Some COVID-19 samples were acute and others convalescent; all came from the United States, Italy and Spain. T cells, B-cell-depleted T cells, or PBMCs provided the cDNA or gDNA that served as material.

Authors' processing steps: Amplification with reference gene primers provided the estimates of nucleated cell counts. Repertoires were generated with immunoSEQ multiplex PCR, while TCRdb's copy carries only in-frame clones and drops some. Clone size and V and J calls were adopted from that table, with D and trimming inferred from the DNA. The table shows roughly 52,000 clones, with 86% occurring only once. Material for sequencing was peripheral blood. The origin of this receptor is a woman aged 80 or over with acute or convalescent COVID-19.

The CDR3 nucleotides are TGTGCCAGCAGCGTCGGACAGGGGAATAACTATGGCTACACCTTC. This gives the protein CASSVGQGNNYGYTF. The chain links TRBV9 to TRBJ1-2, with 9 bases that match TRBD1. Germline trimming cut 2 bases from V and 1 base from J; bases unmatched to any gene: 3. Germline V lookup: CDR1 SGDLS, CDR2 YYNGEE. The CDR3 has 15 residues. Complete variable domain (other parts from reference TRBV9 and TRBJ1-2): DSGVTQTPKHLITATGQRVTLRCSPRSGDLSVYWYQQSLDQGLQFLIQYYNGEERAKGNILERFSAQQFPDLHSELNLSSLELGDSALYFCASSVGQGNNYGYTFGSGTRLTVV.